This T cell receptor beta chain was profiled in a study of blood T cells in healthy people across ages. The V gene's germline CDR1 is SGHKS and CDR2 YYEKEE (reference sequence). Losses at the gene ends were 2 bases for V and 5 bases for J; bases not matched to a gene: 4. The length of the CDR3 is 14 residues. The authors ran a second PCR of about 6 to 11 cycles using a sample-barcoded 5' primer and a J-beta primer mix. MiXCR, applied by TCRdb to the 5' RACE reads, yields one record per CDR3 protein. The sample has 700,000 to 900,000 distinct CDR3 sequences, roughly 26% seen once; the top ten hold around 3%. This clonotype was seen more than once but under ten times. This same sample was also part of a study on T cells of mothers and their children. In that study: For each mother, over 10 million TCR beta CDR3 reads were obtained, and for each child, roughly 2.8 million.

The source of this sequence is a boy aged 5 to 17 in good health. This sequence joins TRBV5-5 and TRBJ2-3; 8 positions agree with TRBD1. The specimen was blood. The CDR3 loop is CASSFQGAGDTQYF. The CDR3 DNA reads as TGTGCCAGCAGCTTCCAGGGGGCTGGAGATACGCAGTATTTT.